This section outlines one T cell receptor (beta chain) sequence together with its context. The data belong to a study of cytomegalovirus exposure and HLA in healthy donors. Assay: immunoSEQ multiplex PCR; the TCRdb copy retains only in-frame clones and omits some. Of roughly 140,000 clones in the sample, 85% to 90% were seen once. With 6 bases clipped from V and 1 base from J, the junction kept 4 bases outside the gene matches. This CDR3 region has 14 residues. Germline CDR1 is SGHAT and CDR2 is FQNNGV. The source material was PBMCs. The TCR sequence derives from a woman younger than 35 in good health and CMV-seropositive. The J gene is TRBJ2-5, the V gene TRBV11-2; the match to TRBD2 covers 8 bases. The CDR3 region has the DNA TGTGCCAGCAGTTATCTAGCGGGCCAAGAGACCCAGTACTTC. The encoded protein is CASSYLAGQETQYF.